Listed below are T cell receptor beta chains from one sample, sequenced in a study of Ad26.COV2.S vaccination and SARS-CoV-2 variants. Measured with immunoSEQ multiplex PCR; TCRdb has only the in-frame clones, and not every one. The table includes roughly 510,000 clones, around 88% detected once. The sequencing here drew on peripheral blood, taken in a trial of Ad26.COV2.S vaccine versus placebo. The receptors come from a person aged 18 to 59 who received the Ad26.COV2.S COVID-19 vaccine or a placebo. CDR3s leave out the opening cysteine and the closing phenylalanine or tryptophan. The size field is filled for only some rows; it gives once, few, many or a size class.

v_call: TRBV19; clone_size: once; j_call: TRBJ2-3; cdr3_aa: ASSPGGRYTDTQY
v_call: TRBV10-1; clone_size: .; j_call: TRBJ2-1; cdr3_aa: ASSGCLAGAIGAHNEQF
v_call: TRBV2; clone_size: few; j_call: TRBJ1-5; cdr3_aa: ASSQDRAVGNQPQH
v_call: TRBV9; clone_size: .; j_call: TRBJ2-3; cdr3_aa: ASSVNGRTDTQY
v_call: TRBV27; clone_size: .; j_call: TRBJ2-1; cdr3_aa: ASRDTLSSYNEQF
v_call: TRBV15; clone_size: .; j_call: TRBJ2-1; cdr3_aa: ATSRAPSGSYNEQF
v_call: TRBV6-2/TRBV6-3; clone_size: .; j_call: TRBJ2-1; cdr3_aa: ASSLITGPYNEQF
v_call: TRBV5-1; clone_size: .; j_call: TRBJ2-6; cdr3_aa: ASSLETFSGANVLT
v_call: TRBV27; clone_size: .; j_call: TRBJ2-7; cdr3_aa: ASRTGLRTYEQY
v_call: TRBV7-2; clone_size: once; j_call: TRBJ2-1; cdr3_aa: ASSRVIGQGADNEQF
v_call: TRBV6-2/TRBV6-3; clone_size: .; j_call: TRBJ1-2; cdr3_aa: ASSDQGRRVYT
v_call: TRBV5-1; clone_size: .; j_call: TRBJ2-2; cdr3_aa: ASSPRADRGPLNTGELF
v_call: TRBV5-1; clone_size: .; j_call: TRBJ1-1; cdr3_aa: ASSLEANTEAF
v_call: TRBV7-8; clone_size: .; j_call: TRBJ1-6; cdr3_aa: ASSLGDRGNSPLH
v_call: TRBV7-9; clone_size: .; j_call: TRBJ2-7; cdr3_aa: ASSPQSGRYEQY
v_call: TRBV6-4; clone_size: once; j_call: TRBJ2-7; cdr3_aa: ASPFGTISYEQY
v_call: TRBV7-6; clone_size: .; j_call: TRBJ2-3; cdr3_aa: ASSPEAGFPTDTQY
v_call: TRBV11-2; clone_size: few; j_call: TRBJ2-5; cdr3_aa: ASSSGTILQETQY
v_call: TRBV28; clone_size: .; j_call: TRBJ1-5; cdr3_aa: ASSLLGGSSNQPQH
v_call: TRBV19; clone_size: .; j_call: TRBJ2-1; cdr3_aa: ASRILAGSINEQF
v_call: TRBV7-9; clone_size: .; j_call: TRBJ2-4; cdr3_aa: ASSLVGTALAKNIQY
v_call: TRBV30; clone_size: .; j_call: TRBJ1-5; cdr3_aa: AWSPSRGDQPQH
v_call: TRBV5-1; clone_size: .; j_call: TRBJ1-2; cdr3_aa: ASSLGVGGYT
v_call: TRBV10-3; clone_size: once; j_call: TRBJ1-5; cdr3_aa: AISEPGPLGGGPQH
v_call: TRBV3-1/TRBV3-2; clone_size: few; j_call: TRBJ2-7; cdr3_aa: ASSHSSGEQY
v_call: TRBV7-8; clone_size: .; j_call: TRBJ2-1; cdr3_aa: ASSKQGLALSHEQF
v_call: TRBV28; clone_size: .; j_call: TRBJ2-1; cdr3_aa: ASGGFSGTYNEQF
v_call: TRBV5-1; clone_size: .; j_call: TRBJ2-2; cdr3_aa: ASSLTGSPNTGELF
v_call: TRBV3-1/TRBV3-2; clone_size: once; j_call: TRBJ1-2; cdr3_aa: ASSQVGERRGYT
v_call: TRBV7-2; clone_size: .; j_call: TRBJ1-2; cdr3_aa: ASSLMVGGVSYGYT
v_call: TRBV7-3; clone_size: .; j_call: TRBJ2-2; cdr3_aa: ASSFLSLRGTGELF
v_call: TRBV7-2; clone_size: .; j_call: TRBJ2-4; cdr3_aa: ASSSSPPDIQY
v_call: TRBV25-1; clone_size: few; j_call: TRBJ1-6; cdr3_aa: ASRMDRGTSPLH
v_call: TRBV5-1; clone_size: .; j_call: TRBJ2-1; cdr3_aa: ASSVTDVNEQF
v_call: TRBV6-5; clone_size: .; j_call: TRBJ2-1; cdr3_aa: ASSSRKGDEQF
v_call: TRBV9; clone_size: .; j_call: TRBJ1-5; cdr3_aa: ASSPSGGQPQH
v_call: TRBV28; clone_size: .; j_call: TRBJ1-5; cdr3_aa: ASSSAGTAPNQPQH
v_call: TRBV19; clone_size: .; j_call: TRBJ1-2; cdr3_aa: ATMAGRSYGYT
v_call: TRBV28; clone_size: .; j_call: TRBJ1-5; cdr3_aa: ASSSHRRSSNQPQH
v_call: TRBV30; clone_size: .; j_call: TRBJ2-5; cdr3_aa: AWSAAGGPQETQY